This T cell receptor (beta chain) was identified during a study of blood T cell repertoires in COVID-19. In the study overall: Researchers got acute and convalescent COVID-19 samples from the United States, Italy and Spain. From T cells, B-cell-depleted T cells, or PBMCs came the material, which was cDNA or gDNA.

V lost 6 bases to trimming and J lost 7 bases; unmatched junction nucleotides: 10. Germline assignment: CDR1 MNHEY and CDR2 SVGEGT. The CDR3 extends over 16 amino acids. In the authors' workflow: Estimates of nucleated cell counts were drawn from the amplification of reference gene primers. The data were produced by immunoSEQ multiplex PCR, yet TCRdb's version contains in-frame clones alone and is incomplete. V, J and clone size are those of that table, while D and trimming were read from the DNA. The sample yields 55,000 to 80,000 clones, roughly 77% seen once. Sequencing was performed on peripheral blood. The clonotype originates from a woman in her seventies with acute or convalescent COVID-19. This sequence joins TRBV6-2 or TRBV6-3 and TRBJ2-1, with TRBD2 matching 12 bases. CDR3 sequence: CASSSSGGAGFNEQFF. The CDR3 region has the DNA TGTGCCAGCAGCTCTAGCGGGGGGGCCGGTTTTAATGAGCAGTTCTTC.